What follows are 3 T cell receptor beta chains derived from one specimen sequenced in a study of shared clonotypes between healthy human individuals. Assay: immunoSEQ multiplex PCR; the TCRdb copy retains only in-frame clones and omits some. Found here are hundreds of thousands of clones, under 80% of them singletons; the top ten hold about 1.7%. The specimen was memory CD4+ T cells sorted from blood. As to subset: CD45RA-negative fraction. The receptors derive from a woman in her twenties or thirties in good health.

The chain joins TRBV6-5 to TRBJ2-5; D call uncertain. CDR3 length: 12 amino acids. The V gene's germline CDR1 is MNHEY and CDR2 SVGAGI. V was trimmed by 7 bases and J by 5 bases, leaving 11 bases between them. The CDR3 sequence: CASTSTAETQYF. As DNA, the CDR3 is TGTGCCAGCACGTCTACCGCGGAGACCCAGTACTTC.

The rearrangement uses TRBV5-4 and TRBJ2-7, with TRBD1 identical over 9 bases. This CDR3 region has 14 residues. In germline, CDR1 is SGHNT, CDR2 YYREEE (reference sequence). Trimming took 4 bases from V and 4 from J; bases not matched to a gene: 6. For the CDR3, the DNA is TGTGCCAGCAGCCATTCACAGGGGGCATACGAGCAGTACTTC. Encoded protein: CASSHSQGAYEQYF.

J is TRBJ2-1 and V is TRBV5-1; D perhaps matches TRBD1 (5 bases). V was clipped by 2 bases and J by 4 bases, with 25 bases between them. CDR3 length equals 19 residues. Germline values: CDR1 SGHRS, CDR2 YFSETQ. The CDR3 DNA is TGCGCCAGCAGCTTCACCCGCGGTGGGCTCCTATCAGGGTACAATGAGCAGTTCTTC. It codes for CASSFTRGGLLSGYNEQFF.